Listed here are 15 T cell receptor beta chains from one sample, sequenced in a study of cytomegalovirus exposure and HLA in healthy donors. Use of 60 Vbeta and 13 Jbeta primers characterized the PCR. Method: immunoSEQ multiplex PCR; TCRdb's copy keeps in-frame clones and lacks some. This repertoire shows 55,000 to 80,000 clones, 68% found once; its top ten account for about 1.9%. Sequenced material: PBMCs. The receptors come from a woman aged 25-40 years in good health and CMV-seronegative.

The V and J genes are TRBV5-1 and TRBJ1-1; 7 nucleotides agree with TRBD1. V was pared by 5 bases and J by 1 base, with 5 bases of the junction left unmatched. The CDR3 runs 14 residues. Germline V CDR1 and CDR2: SGHRS, YFSETQ. The CDR3 DNA is TGCGCCAGCAGTTTGACAGGGAAGAACACTGAAGCTTTCTTT. Translating gives CASSLTGKNTEAFF.

The chain recombines TRBV19 with TRBJ1-1; D might be TRBD1 (5 bases). Germline CDR1 LNHDA, CDR2 SQIVND (reference sequence). Trimming shortened V by 6 bases and J by 2 bases, and 13 bases separated the two germline ends. This CDR3 has 14 amino acids. CDR3 DNA: TGTGCCAGTAGAACTAGCGGGGGTAACACTGAAGCTTTCTTT. Amino acid sequence: CASRTSGGNTEAFF. Full variable domain (rest looked up from reference TRBV19 and TRBJ1-1): DGGITQSPKYLFRKEGQNVTLSCEQNLNHDAMYWYRQDPGQGLRLIYYSQIVNDFQKGDIAEGYSVSREKKESFPLTVTSAQKNPTAFYLCASRTSGGNTEAFFGQGTRLTVV.

V is TRBV4-2 and J is TRBJ2-7; D unresolved. This CDR3 has 13 amino acids. The V gene's germline CDR1 is LGHNA and CDR2 YNFKEQ. The V and J ends lost 5 bases and 3 bases respectively, with 11 bases between them. DNA of the CDR3: TGTGCCAGCAGCTTGGTGGGCAGCTACGAGCAGTACTTC. Amino acid sequence: CASSLVGSYEQYF.

The chain carries TRBV4-3 and TRBJ1-5, with D hard to call. Germline-derived CDR1 and CDR2 are LGHNA and YSLEER. V shed 4 bases and J shed 7 bases, with 11 bases lying between them. This CDR3 is built from 13 residues. CDR3 sequence: CASSLSRGQPQHF. The DNA of the CDR3 is TGCGCCAGCAGCCTAAGTCGTGGCCAGCCCCAGCATTTT.

J is TRBJ1-3 and V is TRBV6-1; 7 positions match TRBD1. The V and J ends lost 3 bases and 0 bases, in that order; junction bases with no gene match: 5. The CDR3 contains 16 residues. Looked up from germline, CDR1 is MNHNS and CDR2 is SASEGT. CDR3 bases: TGTGCCAGCAGTGAGTGGACAGGCCTCTCTGGAAACACCATATATTTT. Protein sequence: CASSEWTGLSGNTIYF.

The rearrangement uses TRBV7-8 and TRBJ2-7, with D perhaps matching TRBD2 (6 bases). Germline CDR1 reads SGHVS; CDR2 reads FQNEAQ. The CDR3 is 14 residues long. Trimming took 1 base from V and 3 from J, leaving 10 bases between them. Written as DNA, the CDR3 is TGTGCCAGCAGCTTAGGGGGGGTGAACTACGAGCAGTACTTC. Its protein is CASSLGGVNYEQYF.

This clone has more than one count but fewer than ten. The chain couples TRBV4-3 to TRBJ2-5; the match to TRBD2 covers 7 bases. With 1 base clipped from V and 5 bases from J, the junction kept 4 bases outside the gene matches. Per the germline V gene, CDR1 is LGHNA and CDR2 is YSLEER. The CDR3 is made up of 14 amino acids. CDR3 in DNA: TGCGCCAGCAGCCAAGCGGGGGAGGGGGAGACCCAGTACTTC. Its protein is CASSQAGEGETQYF.

The chain couples TRBV4-1 to TRBJ2-3; D remains ambiguous. In germline, CDR1 is MGHRA, CDR2 YSYEKL. CDR3 length: 14 residues. The germline V and J ends were trimmed by 1 base and 4 bases, with 9 bases remaining between them. CDR3 sequence reads: CASSQVPGPDTQYF. CDR3 bases: TGCGCCAGCAGCCAAGTGCCAGGTCCAGATACGCAGTATTTT.

The chain joins TRBV28 to TRBJ1-5; D possibly corresponds to TRBD1 (6 bases). The V gene's germline CDR1 is MDHEN and CDR2 SYDVKM. V lost 6 bases and J 6 bases, leaving 30 bases between the germline ends. The CDR3 extends over 19 amino acids. Here the CDR3 reads CASRPDRRMMTGWAQPQHF. CDR3 DNA sequence: TGTGCCAGCAGACCGGATCGCAGGATGATGACAGGATGGGCTCAGCCCCAGCATTTT.

This sequence joins TRBV6-5 and TRBJ2-3, with TRBD1 matching over 7 bases. V was clipped by 2 bases and J by 3 bases; unmatched bases: 8. Per germline, CDR1 MNHEY and CDR2 SVGAGI. This CDR3 spans 16 amino acids. DNA of the CDR3: TGTGCCAGCAGTTACCAGGGGGTTGGGTTGACAGATACGCAGTATTTT. Translating it yields CASSYQGVGLTDTQYF.

This chain connects TRBV10-3 to TRBJ2-5, with a tentative D call TRBD1 (5 bases). The CDR3 totals 14 residues. The V end was cut by 3 bases, the J end by 4 bases, with 12 bases between. Germline-derived CDR1 and CDR2 are ENHRY and SYGVKD. The CDR3 spells CAISERGERETQYF. The CDR3 DNA is TGTGCCATCAGTGAAAGGGGTGAGAGAGAGACCCAGTACTTC.

The V call is TRBV5-6, the J call TRBJ2-5, with D possibly matching TRBD1 (5 bases). This CDR3 is 13 amino acids long. Looked up from germline, CDR1 is SGHDT and CDR2 is YYEEEE. Deletions cut 3 bases from V and 4 bases from J, with 10 bases between. The CDR3 DNA sequence: TGTGCCAGCAGCTCCAGGGCCCTAGAGACCCAGTACTTC. Translation gives CASSSRALETQYF.

The chain joins TRBV1 to TRBJ2-7; the listed D gene, TRBD2, was not tested against the DNA. TRBV1 is designated a pseudogene. The CDR3 consists of 12 residues. The CDR3 spells CTSRGGAYEQYF. The CDR3 region has the DNA TGCACCAGCAGAGGGGGGGCCTACGAGCAGTACTTC.

There are a few counts of this clone. The V and J genes are TRBV6-1 and TRBJ1-1, with D perhaps TRBD1 (6 bases). V dropped 3 bases and J dropped 2 bases, with 13 bases sitting between them. The CDR3 extends over 15 amino acids. Germline V gives CDR1 MNHNS, CDR2 SASEGT. DNA for the CDR3: TGTGCCAGCAGTGACTACAGGGCGATAAACACTGAAGCTTTCTTT. As protein: CASSDYRAINTEAFF.

The chain couples TRBV5-1 to TRBJ1-1; a weak D match, TRBD1 (6 bases). The CDR3 has 15 residues. Trimming took off 2 bases at V and 1 base at J, with 12 bases between the two ends. Per the germline V gene, CDR1 is SGHRS and CDR2 is YFSETQ. DNA for the CDR3: TGCGCCAGCAGCTTAGGGGGGGGAGCGAACACTGAAGCTTTCTTT. Translated: CASSLGGGANTEAFF. The entire variable domain, with the rest obtained from reference TRBV5-1 and TRBJ1-1, is as follows: KAGVTQTPRYLIKTRGQQVTLSCSPISGHRSVSWYQQTPGQGLQFLFEYFSETQRNKGNFPGRFSGRQFSNSRSEMNVSTLELGDSALYLCASSLGGGANTEAFFGQGTRLTVV.